The subject of this entry is one TCR beta chain. The antigen is undetermined. This CDR3 spans 14 amino acids. CDR1 is LNHDA, CDR2 SQIVND, per germline (reference sequence). V lost 6 bases, J lost 2 bases, and 13 bases lay in between. The data stem from a study of cytomegalovirus exposure and HLA in healthy donors. Vbeta (60) and Jbeta (13) primers were used in the PCR. Assay: immunoSEQ multiplex PCR; the TCRdb copy retains only in-frame clones and omits some. The table records 100,000 to 150,000 clones, 75% to 85% of them present only once. Study-level results: Later analysis suggested links between common viral pathogens and several top significant clusters. Sequencing likely generated an artifact that appeared as a cluster of highly shared sequence variants.

This clonotype was sampled from a woman aged 40 to 50 in good health and CMV-seropositive. V and J are TRBV19 and TRBJ1-1; D may be TRBD1 (5 bases). The sample was PBMCs. The CDR3 DNA is TGTGCCAGTAGAGGATCGGGGGATAACACTGAAGCTTTCTTT. Its translation: CASRGSGDNTEAFF.